This TCR beta chain was profiled in a study of blood T cell repertoires in COVID-19. The CDR3 totals 16 residues. The germline CDR1 and CDR2 sequences are LGHNA and YSLEER. Unmatched junction bases numbered 2, after V lost 0 bases and J lost 4 bases. Using immunoSEQ multiplex PCR, the repertoire was profiled, and TCRdb retains in-frame clones only, with some absent. The sample includes a few hundred thousand clones, around 84% of them seen just once. The participants were between roughly 18 and 100 years old and came from under 25 US areas. Membership in each cohort depended on participant-reported clinical history.

The sequenced material came from PBMCs or T cells enriched from blood (not recorded which). The receptor's source is a man aged 35 to 55 who had recovered from COVID-19. J is TRBJ2-3 and V is TRBV4-3, with 12 bases fitting TRBD2. The CDR3 DNA reads TGCGCCAGCAGCCAAGATCTAGCGGGAGGGCCAGATACGCAGTATTTT. Protein product: CASSQDLAGGPDTQYF.